This entry concerns a single TCR beta chain. The clone's antigen remains unknown. No qualities accompany the bases; no much larger clone lies one base away. In the prospective study, participants were roughly 18 to 95 years old, resided in fewer than 25 geographic areas of the United States, and were enrolled through a virtual design. To assign participants to cohorts, the prospective study relied on clinical history that participants themselves reported in a screening survey and a study questionnaire. For ImmuneRACE Cohort 3, a participant was defined as recovered based on two consecutive negative NP/OP PCR tests, clearance by a healthcare professional, or resolution of symptoms. Mobile phlebotomists in the prospective study collected whole blood, serum and a nasopharyngeal or oropharyngeal swab from every participant. Additional blood draws and questionnaires over an approximately two-month period could optionally be provided by prospective study participants. Blood samples from the prospective study were shipped frozen or at room temperature prior to DNA extraction.

Per the germline V gene, SNHLY is the CDR1 and FYNNEI is the CDR2. Taken from cysteine to phenylalanine, the CDR3 has 12 residues. This entry keeps only the CDR3 DNA: 36 bases, framed from base 1. V lost 7 bases and J lost 4 bases; the stretch between them is 11 bases long. TCRbeta CDR3 regions were amplified from genomic DNA by means of the immunoSEQ Assay, a bias-controlled multiplex PCR. Per the source publication's procedure: The number of nucleated cells in each sample was estimated from the amplification of reference gene primers within the assay. To quantify the absolute abundance of each unique TCRbeta CDR3 rearrangement, sequence reads were collapsed and filtered. Productive Simpson clonality was computed per sample as the square root of Simpson's diversity index over productive rearrangements. TCRdb took this table from immuneACCESS and kept in-frame rearrangements with V and J called. Such tables lack part of the clones; where checked against another copy, unresolved V genes explain under half of the gap, and the rest is unexplained. V and J calls and clone size follow that table, whereas D and trimming were derived from the DNA. The sample table holds roughly 380,000 clones, of which roughly 87% were seen once. The ten largest make up just under 3% of the sample.

This specimen comes from a study of blood T cell repertoires in COVID-19 (TCRdb year 2020). About the study as a whole: Samples covering the acute and convalescent phases of COVID-19 were provided by collaborators in the United States, Italy and Spain. The material from the prospective study consisted of cDNA or gDNA derived from T cells, B-cell-depleted T cells, or PBMCs. The dataset comprised deeply sampled blood TCRbeta repertoires from subjects exposed to, actively infected with, or recovered from COVID-19. The repertoires were made available in a free public database intended to serve as a resource for research on the immune response to SARS-CoV-2. Samples were obtained from the ongoing ImmuneRACE study (first 160 participants) and from about 1,300 subjects provided by 6 global collaborators. The sample metadata nearly always contained a de-identified subject ID, COVID-19 status, age in years and sex. Where available, HLA class I and class II types were obtained from metadata supplied by the sample provider rather than from assay-based typing. Study-level results and caveats: The quantity of clinical and demographic metadata differed by source and by participant and was supplied without curation.

The TCR sequence derives from a woman in her twenties or thirties who had recovered from COVID-19. Recombination joined TRBV2 with TRBJ2-7, with no D gene named confidently. Sequencing input: PBMCs or T cells enriched from blood (not recorded which). The CDR3 reads CASIDPGYEQYF. In nucleotide form, the sequence is TGTGCCAGCATCGACCCCGGGTACGAGCAGTACTTC.